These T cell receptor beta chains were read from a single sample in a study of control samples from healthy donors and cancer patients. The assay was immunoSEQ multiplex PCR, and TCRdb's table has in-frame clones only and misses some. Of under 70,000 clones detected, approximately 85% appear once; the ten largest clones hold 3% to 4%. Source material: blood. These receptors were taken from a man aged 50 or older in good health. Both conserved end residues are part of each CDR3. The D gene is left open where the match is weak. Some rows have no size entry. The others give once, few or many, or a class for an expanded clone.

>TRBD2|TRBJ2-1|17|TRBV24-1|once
CATSDPPGLAGYNEQFF
TGTGCCACCAGTGACCCCCCGGGACTAGCGGGCTACAATGAGCAGTTCTTC
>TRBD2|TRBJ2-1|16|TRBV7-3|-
CASSLLAGSSYNEQFF
TGTGCCAGCAGCCTTTTAGCGGGGAGCTCCTACAATGAGCAGTTCTTC
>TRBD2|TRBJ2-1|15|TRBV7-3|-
CASSFLAGAGNEQFF
TGTGCCAGCAGCTTCCTAGCGGGAGCGGGGAATGAGCAGTTCTTC
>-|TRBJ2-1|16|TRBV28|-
CASSLGGAPGLNEQFF
TGTGCCAGCAGTTTGGGGGGGGCCCCGGGTCTCAATGAGCAGTTCTTC
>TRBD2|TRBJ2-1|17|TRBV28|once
CASSLPTSGSSYNEQFF
TGTGCCAGCAGTTTACCGACTAGCGGGAGCTCCTACAATGAGCAGTTCTTC
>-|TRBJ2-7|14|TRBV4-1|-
CASSQDLPTYEQYF
TGCGCCAGCAGCCAAGACCTCCCTACCTACGAGCAGTACTTC
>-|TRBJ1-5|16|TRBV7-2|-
CASSLASGAGNQPQHF
TGTGCCAGCAGCTTAGCTTCTGGGGCCGGAAATCAGCCCCAGCATTTT
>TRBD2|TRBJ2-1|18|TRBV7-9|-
CASSPGTSGHVSYNEQFF
TGTGCCAGCAGCCCCGGGACTAGCGGTCACGTTTCCTACAATGAGCAGTTCTTC
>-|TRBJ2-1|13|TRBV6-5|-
CASTDPRDNEQFF
TGTGCCAGCACCGATCCCAGGGACAATGAGCAGTTCTTC
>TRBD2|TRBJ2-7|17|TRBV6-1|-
CASSEVLGTSGRYEQYF
TGTGCCAGCAGTGAAGTTCTGGGGACTAGCGGGCGCTACGAGCAGTACTTC
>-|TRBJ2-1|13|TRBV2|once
CASSETAYNEQFF
TGTGCCAGCAGTGAAACAGCCTACAATGAGCAGTTCTTC
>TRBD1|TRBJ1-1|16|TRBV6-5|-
CASSWGQSPMNTEAFF
TGTGCCAGCAGTTGGGGACAGTCCCCTATGAACACTGAAGCTTTCTTT
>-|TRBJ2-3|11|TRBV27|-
CASSYRDTQYF
TGTGCCAGCAGTTACAGGGATACGCAGTATTTT
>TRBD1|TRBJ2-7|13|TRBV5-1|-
CASSLRTGLEQYF
TGCGCCAGCAGCTTGAGGACAGGGCTCGAGCAGTACTTC
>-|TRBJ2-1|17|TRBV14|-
CASSHPSQGRSYNEQFF
TGTGCCAGCAGCCACCCCTCACAGGGCCGCTCCTACAATGAGCAGTTCTTC
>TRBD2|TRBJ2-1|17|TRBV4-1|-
CASSRNPEAGNYNEQFF
TGCGCCAGCAGTCGAAACCCCGAAGCGGGAAACTACAATGAGCAGTTCTTC
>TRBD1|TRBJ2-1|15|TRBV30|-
CAWMAGTGNHGEQFF
TGTGCCTGGATGGCAGGGACAGGGAATCACGGTGAGCAGTTCTTC
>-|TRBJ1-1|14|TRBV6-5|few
CASRPHQGSTEAFF
TGTGCCAGCAGACCACATCAGGGGAGCACTGAAGCTTTCTTT
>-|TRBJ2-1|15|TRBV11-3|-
CASSSFGERWNEQFF
TGTGCCAGCAGCTCGTTTGGGGAGAGGTGGAATGAGCAGTTCTTC
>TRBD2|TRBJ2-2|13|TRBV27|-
CASRPGGSRELFF
TGTGCCAGCAGACCCGGCGGGAGCCGGGAGCTGTTTTTT
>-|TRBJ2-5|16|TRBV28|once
CASSFPGVSPVKTQYF
TGTGCCAGCAGTTTCCCGGGTGTGTCTCCCGTAAAGACCCAGTACTTC
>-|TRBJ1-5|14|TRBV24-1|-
CATSEYHRDQPQHF
TGTGCCACCAGTGAGTACCACAGGGACCAGCCCCAGCATTTT
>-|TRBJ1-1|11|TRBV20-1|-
CSIQGDTEAFF
TGCAGCATACAGGGAGACACTGAAGCTTTCTTT
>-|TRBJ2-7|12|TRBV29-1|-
CSVWNPSYEQYF
TGCAGCGTTTGGAACCCCTCCTACGAGCAGTACTTC
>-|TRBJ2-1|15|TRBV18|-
CASSPPKGSYNEQFF
TGTGCCAGCTCACCACCGAAGGGCTCCTACAATGAGCAGTTCTTC
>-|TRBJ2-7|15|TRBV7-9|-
CASSLAAVSRVEQYF
TGTGCCAGCAGCTTAGCGGCCGTTTCCCGGGTCGAGCAGTACTTC
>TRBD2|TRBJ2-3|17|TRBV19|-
CASSFGAPSGRQDTQYF
TGTGCCAGTAGTTTCGGGGCCCCCAGCGGGAGACAAGATACGCAGTATTTT
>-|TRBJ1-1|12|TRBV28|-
CASSLGTREAFF
TGTGCCAGCAGTTTAGGGACCAGGGAAGCTTTCTTT
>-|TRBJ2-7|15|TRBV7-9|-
CASSPLDTVVYEQYF
TGTGCCAGCAGCCCCCTTGACACCGTGGTCTACGAGCAGTACTTC
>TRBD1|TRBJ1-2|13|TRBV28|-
CASSLGTGRGYTF
TGTGCCAGCAGCCTCGGGACAGGGAGGGGCTACACCTTC
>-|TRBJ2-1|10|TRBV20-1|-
CSARRNEQFF
TGCAGTGCAAGGAGGAACGAGCAGTTCTTC
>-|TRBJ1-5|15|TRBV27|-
CASRRTDYSNQPQHF
TGTGCCAGCAGACGGACGGATTATAGCAATCAGCCCCAGCATTTT
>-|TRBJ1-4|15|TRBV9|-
CASSVGPTWGEKLFF
TGTGCCAGCAGCGTAGGACCCACATGGGGTGAAAAACTGTTTTTT
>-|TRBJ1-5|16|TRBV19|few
CASSIVGGAWDQPQHF
TGTGCCAGTAGTATAGTAGGCGGGGCTTGGGATCAGCCCCAGCATTTT
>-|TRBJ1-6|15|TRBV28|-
CASSRQLSYNSPLHF
TGTGCCAGCAGTAGACAGCTCTCCTATAATTCACCCCTCCACTTT
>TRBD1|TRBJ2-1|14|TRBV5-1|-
CASSATGGFNEQFF
TGCGCCAGCAGCGCCACAGGGGGCTTTAATGAGCAGTTCTTC
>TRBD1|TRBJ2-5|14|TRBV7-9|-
CASSTGQGGETQYF
TGTGCCAGCAGCACGGGACAGGGGGGAGAGACCCAGTACTTC
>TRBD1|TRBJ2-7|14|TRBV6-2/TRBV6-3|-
CASSLGQGAYEQYF
TGTGCCAGCAGTTTAGGACAGGGCGCCTACGAGCAGTACTTC
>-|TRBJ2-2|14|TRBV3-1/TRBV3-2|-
CASSQEPPEYKLFF
TGTGCCAGCAGCCAAGAACCCCCCGAGTACAAGCTGTTTTTT
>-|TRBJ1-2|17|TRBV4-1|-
CASSQEGHPSADYGYTF
TGCGCCAGCAGCCAAGAGGGACACCCCTCAGCGGACTATGGCTACACCTTC
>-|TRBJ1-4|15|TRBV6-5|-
CASSRTGATNEKLFF
TGTGCCAGCAGTCGGACGGGAGCCACTAATGAAAAACTGTTTTTT
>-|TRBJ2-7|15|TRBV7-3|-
CASSLHDGRVYEQYF
TGTGCCAGCAGCTTACACGATGGGCGGGTCTACGAGCAGTACTTC
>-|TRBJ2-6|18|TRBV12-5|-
CASGLGRTTSSGANVLTF
TGTGCTAGTGGTTTGGGACGGACAACCAGCTCTGGGGCCAACGTCCTGACTTTC
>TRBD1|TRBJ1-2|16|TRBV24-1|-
CATSDSSRDRVNGYTF
TGTGCCACCAGTGATTCGTCCCGGGACAGGGTAAACGGCTACACCTTC
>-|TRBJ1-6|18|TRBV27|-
CASSLSALVQGINSPLHF
TGTGCCAGCAGTTTATCTGCCTTGGTACAGGGAATAAATTCACCCCTCCACTTT
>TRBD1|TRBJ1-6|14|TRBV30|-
CAWNRDRDNSPLHF
TGTGCCTGGAACAGGGACAGAGATAATTCACCCCTCCACTTT
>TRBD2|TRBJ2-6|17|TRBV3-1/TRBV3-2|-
CASSQDASGGGANVLTF
TGTGCCAGCAGCCAAGATGCTTCGGGAGGTGGGGCCAACGTCCTGACTTTC
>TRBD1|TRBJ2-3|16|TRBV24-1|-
CATSDPGQGATDTQYF
TGTGCCACCAGTGACCCGGGACAGGGGGCCACAGATACGCAGTATTTT
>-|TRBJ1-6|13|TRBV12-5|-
CASGLEVNSPLHF
TGTGCTAGTGGTTTGGAGGTCAATTCACCCCTCCACTTT
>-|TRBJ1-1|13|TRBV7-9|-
CASSFKGDTEAFF
TGTGCCAGCAGCTTCAAGGGGGACACTGAAGCTTTCTTT
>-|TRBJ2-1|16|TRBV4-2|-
CASSQGRDHLIDEQFF
TGTGCCAGCAGCCAAGGAAGGGACCACCTGATCGATGAGCAGTTCTTC
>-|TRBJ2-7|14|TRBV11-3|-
CASSLGWRGDEQYF
TGTGCCAGCAGCTTGGGGTGGAGGGGGGACGAGCAGTACTTC
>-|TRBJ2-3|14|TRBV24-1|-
CATSDAGTSHTQYF
TGTGCCACCAGTGATGCTGGGACCTCCCACACGCAGTATTTT
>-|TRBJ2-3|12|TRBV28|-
CATVKRPDTQYF
TGTGCCACAGTTAAACGCCCAGATACGCAGTATTTT
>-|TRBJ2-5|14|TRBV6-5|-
CASSSNGVRETQYF
TGTGCCAGCAGTTCAAATGGGGTTCGGGAGACCCAGTACTTC